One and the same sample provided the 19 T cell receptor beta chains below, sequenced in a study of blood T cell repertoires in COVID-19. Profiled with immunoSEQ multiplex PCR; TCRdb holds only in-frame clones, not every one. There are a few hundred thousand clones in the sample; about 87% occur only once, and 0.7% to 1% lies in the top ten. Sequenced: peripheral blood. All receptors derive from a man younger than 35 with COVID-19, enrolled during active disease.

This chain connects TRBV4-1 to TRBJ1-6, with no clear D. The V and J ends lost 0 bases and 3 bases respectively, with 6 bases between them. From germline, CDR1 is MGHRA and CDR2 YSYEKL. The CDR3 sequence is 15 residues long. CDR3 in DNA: TGCGCCAGCAGCCAAGATCCACTCTATAATTCACCCCTCCACTTT. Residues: CASSQDPLYNSPLHF.

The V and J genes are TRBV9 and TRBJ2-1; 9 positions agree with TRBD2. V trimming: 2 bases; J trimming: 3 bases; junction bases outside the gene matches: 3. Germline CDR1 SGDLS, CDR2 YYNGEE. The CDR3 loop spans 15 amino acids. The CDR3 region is CASSVSGGIYNEQFF. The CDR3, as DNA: TGTGCCAGCAGCGTGAGCGGGGGGATCTACAATGAGCAGTTCTTC.

Written as DNA, the CDR3 is TGTGCCAGCAATCTGGGCGGGGGCTCCTACAATGAGCAGTTCTTC. This encodes CASNLGGGSYNEQFF. This chain connects TRBV5-4 to TRBJ2-1; TRBD2 matches 7 bases. J gave up 0 bases and V 6 bases, and 6 bases lay outside the gene matches. CDR3 length: 15 residues. Germline V gene data show CDR1 as SGHNT and CDR2 as YYREEE (reference sequence).

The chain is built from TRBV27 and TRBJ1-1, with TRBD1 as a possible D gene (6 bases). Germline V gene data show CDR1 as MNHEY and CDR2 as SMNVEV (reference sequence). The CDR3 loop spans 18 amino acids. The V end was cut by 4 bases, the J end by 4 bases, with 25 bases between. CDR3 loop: CASSSTHGRGGGGTEAFF. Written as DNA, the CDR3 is TGTGCCAGCAGTTCAACCCACGGGAGGGGGGGAGGTGGCACTGAAGCTTTCTTT.

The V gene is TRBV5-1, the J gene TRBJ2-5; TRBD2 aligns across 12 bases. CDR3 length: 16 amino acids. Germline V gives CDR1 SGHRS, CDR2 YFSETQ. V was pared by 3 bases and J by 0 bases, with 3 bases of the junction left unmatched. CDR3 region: CASSSTSGGYQETQYF. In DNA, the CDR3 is TGCGCCAGCAGCTCTACTAGCGGGGGGTACCAAGAGACCCAGTACTTC.

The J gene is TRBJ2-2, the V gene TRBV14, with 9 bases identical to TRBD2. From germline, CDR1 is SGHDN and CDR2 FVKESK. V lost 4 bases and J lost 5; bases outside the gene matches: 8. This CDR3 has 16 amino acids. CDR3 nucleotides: TGTGCCAGCAGCCGAAGGCGGGAGGGCAGGACCGGGGAGCTGTTTTTT. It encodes CASSRRREGRTGELFF. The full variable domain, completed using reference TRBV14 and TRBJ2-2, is EAGVTQFPSHSVIEKGQTVTLRCDPISGHDNLYWYRRVMGKEIKFLLHFVKESKQDESGMPNNRFLAERTGGTYSTLKVQPAELEDSGVYFCASSRRREGRTGELFFGEGSRLTVL.

For the CDR3, the DNA is TGTGCCAGCGACGGGGGGGATATCTCTGGAAACACCATATATTTT. The encoded protein is CASDGGDISGNTIYF. The chain is built from TRBV6-5 and TRBJ1-3; D is perhaps TRBD1 (5 bases). The CDR3 has 15 amino acids. CDR1 is MNHEY, CDR2 SVGAGI, per germline. Trimming took off 8 bases at V and 0 bases at J, with 14 bases between the two ends.

CDR3 residues: CASMEITDTQYF. The CDR3 nucleotides are TGTGCCAGCATGGAGATCACAGATACGCAGTATTTT. The chain has TRBV12-3 or TRBV12-4 and TRBJ2-3; D gene uncertain. The CDR3 has 12 residues. V lost 7 bases and J lost 2, with 7 bases in between.

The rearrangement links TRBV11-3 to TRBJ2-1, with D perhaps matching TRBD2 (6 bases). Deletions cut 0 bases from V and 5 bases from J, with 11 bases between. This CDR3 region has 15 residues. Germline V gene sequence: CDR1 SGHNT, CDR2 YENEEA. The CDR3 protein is CASSLDGSTHNEQFF. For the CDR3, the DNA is TGTGCCAGCAGCTTAGACGGGAGTACCCACAATGAGCAGTTCTTC. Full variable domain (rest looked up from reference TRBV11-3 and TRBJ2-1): EAGVVQSPRYKIIEKKQPVAFWCNPISGHNTLYWYLQNLGQGPELLIRYENEEAVDDSQLPKDRFSAERLKGVDSTLKIQPAELGDSAVYLCASSLDGSTHNEQFFGPGTRLTVL.

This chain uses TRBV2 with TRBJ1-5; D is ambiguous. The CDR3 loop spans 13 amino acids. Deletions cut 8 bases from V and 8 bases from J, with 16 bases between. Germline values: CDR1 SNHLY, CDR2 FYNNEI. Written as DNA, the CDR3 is TGTGCCAGCCGAGGCTTACATCATGAGCCCCAGCATTTT. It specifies CASRGLHHEPQHF.

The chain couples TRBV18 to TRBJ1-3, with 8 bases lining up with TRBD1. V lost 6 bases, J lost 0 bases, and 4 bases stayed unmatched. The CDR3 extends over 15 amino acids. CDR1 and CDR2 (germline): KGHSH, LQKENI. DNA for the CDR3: TGTGCCAGCTCTCAGGGGGCGAACTCTGGAAACACCATATATTTT. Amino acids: CASSQGANSGNTIYF.

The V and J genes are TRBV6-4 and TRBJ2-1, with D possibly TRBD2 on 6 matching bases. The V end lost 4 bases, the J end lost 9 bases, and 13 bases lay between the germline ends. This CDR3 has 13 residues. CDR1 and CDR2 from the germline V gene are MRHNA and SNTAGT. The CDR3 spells CASSVILAAEQFF. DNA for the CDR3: TGTGCCAGCAGTGTCATACTAGCCGCTGAGCAGTTCTTC.

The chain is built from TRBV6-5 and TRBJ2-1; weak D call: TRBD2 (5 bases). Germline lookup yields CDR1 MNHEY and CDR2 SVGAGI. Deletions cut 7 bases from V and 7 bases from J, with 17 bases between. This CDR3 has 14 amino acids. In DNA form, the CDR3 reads TGTGCCAGCACCCCCGAGCGGAGGAGGAATGAGCAGTTCTTC. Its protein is CASTPERRRNEQFF.

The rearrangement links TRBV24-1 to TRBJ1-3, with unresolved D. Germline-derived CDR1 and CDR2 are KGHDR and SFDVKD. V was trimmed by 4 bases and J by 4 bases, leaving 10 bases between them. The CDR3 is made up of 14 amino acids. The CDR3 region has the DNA TGTGCCACCAGTGACCCCGGGAGGGGAAACACCATATATTTT. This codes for CATSDPGRGNTIYF.

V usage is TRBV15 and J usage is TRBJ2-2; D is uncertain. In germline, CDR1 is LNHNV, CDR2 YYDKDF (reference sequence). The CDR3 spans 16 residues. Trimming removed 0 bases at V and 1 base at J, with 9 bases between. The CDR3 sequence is CATSREVSGNTGELFF. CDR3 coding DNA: TGTGCCACCAGCAGAGAGGTCTCGGGGAACACCGGGGAGCTGTTTTTT.

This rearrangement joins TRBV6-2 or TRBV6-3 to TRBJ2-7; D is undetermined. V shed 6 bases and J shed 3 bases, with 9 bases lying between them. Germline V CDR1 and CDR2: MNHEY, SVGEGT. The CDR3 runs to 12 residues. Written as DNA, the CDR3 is TGTGCCAGCAGCGATGTCTACTACGAGCAGTACTTC. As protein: CASSDVYYEQYF.

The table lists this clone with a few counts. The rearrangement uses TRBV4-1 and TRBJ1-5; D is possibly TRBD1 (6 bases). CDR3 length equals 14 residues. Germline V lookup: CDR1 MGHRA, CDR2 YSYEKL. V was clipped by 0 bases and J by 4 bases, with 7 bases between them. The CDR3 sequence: CASSQEQGNQPQHF. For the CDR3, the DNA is TGCGCCAGCAGCCAAGAACAGGGTAATCAGCCCCAGCATTTT.

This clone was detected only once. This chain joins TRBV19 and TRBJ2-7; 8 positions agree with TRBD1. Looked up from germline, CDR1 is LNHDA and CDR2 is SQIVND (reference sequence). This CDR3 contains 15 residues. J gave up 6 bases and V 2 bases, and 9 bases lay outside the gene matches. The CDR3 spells CASSIKGQALGEQYF. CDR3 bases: TGTGCCAGTAGTATAAAGGGACAGGCCTTGGGCGAGCAGTACTTC. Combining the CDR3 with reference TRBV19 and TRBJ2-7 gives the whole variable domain DGGITQSPKYLFRKEGQNVTLSCEQNLNHDAMYWYRQDPGQGLRLIYYSQIVNDFQKGDIAEGYSVSREKKESFPLTVTSAQKNPTAFYLCASSIKGQALGEQYFGPGTRLTVT.

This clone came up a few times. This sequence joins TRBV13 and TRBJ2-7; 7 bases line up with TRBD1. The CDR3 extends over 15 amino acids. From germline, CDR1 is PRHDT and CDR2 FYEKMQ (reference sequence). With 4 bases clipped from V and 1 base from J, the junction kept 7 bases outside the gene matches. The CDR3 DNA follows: TGTGCCAGCAGCTCCCGGGACAGTAGGTCCTACGAGCAGTACTTC. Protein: CASSSRDSRSYEQYF.